These T cell receptor beta chains were read from a single sample in a study of cytomegalovirus exposure and HLA in healthy donors. Profiling relied on immunoSEQ multiplex PCR, and the TCRdb table lists in-frame clones only, not all of them. Counted here are some 170,000 clones, approximately 78% occurring once; the ten biggest clones make up approximately 7%. The sample was PBMCs. All receptors come from a woman in her twenties or thirties in good health and CMV-seropositive. CDR3s include the opening cysteine and the closing phenylalanine or tryptophan. Each record gives: V gene, J gene, clone size, D gene, CDR3 protein, CDR3 DNA. D genes are given only for firm matches. Only part of the rows carry a size: once, few, many, or a class if the clone is expanded.

TRBV6-1	TRBJ2-5	.	TRBD2	CASSGIAGIPETQYF	TGTGCCAGCAGTGGAATAGCGGGGATCCCAGAGACCCAGTACTTC
TRBV6-5	TRBJ1-1	.	TRBD1	CASSRQGSNTEAFF	TGTGCCAGCAGCCGACAGGGGTCGAACACTGAAGCTTTCTTT
TRBV30	TRBJ1-2	.	TRBD1	CAWRTWTGVRYGYTF	TGTGCCTGGAGAACTTGGACAGGGGTTCGGTATGGCTACACCTTC
TRBV5-4	TRBJ2-3	few	TRBD2	CASSLLAGGPADTQYF	TGTGCCAGCAGCCTACTAGCGGGGGGGCCGGCCGATACGCAGTATTTT
TRBV5-1	TRBJ2-1	.	.	CASSPFKERGDEQFF	TGCGCCAGCAGCCCGTTCAAGGAACGCGGGGATGAGCAGTTCTTC
TRBV5-1	TRBJ2-7	.	.	CASSLSQGRTYEQYF	TGCGCCAGCAGCTTGTCGCAGGGTAGAACCTACGAGCAGTACTTC
TRBV19	TRBJ2-7	.	.	CASSISRPKFYEQYF	TGTGCCAGTAGTATATCCAGGCCAAAATTCTACGAGCAGTACTTC
TRBV18	TRBJ2-5	.	.	CASSPPTAREPAYF	TGTGCCAGCTCACCACCCACAGCCCGCGAGCCCGCGTACTTC
TRBV27	TRBJ1-2	.	TRBD1	CASRIFTGADYGYTF	TGTGCCAGCAGGATCTTTACAGGGGCGGACTATGGCTACACCTTC
TRBV28	TRBJ1-2	.	TRBD1	CASRKDRGLSDGYTF	TGTGCCAGCAGGAAGGACAGGGGGCTCTCCGATGGCTACACCTTC
TRBV5-4	TRBJ1-2	.	TRBD1	CASAADRGRGYTF	TGTGCCAGCGCCGCGGACAGGGGGCGAGGCTACACCTTC
TRBV4-3	TRBJ1-1	few	TRBD1	CASSQVGQGEEMNTEAFF	TGCGCCAGCAGCCAAGTCGGACAGGGAGAGGAGATGAACACTGAAGCTTTCTTT
TRBV9	TRBJ2-3	.	TRBD1	CASSVGGTGYDTQYF	TGTGCCAGCAGCGTAGGGGGGACAGGGTACGATACGCAGTATTTT
TRBV27	TRBJ2-7	once	.	CASSPYAASYEQYF	TGTGCCAGCAGTCCCTACGCGGCTTCCTACGAGCAGTACTTC
TRBV5-6	TRBJ2-7	.	TRBD2	CASSIAGLAYEQYF	TGTGCCAGCAGCATAGCGGGGTTGGCGTACGAGCAGTACTTC
TRBV9	TRBJ1-2	.	.	CASSAVEGGEGRDYGYTF	TGTGCCAGCAGCGCCGTAGAGGGGGGGGAAGGGAGGGACTATGGCTACACCTTC
TRBV2	TRBJ2-7	.	TRBD2	CASCRERGGSYEQYF	TGTGCCAGCTGTAGGGAGCGGGGGGGCTCCTACGAGCAGTACTTC
TRBV2	TRBJ1-2	once	.	CASSEILPGDYGYTF	TGTGCCAGCAGTGAAATCCTCCCAGGGGACTATGGCTACACCTTC
TRBV14	TRBJ2-1	.	TRBD2	CASSQRGALAGGSRRNNNEQFF	TGTGCCAGCAGCCAAAGGGGGGCACTAGCGGGGGGATCCCGACGAAATAACAATGAGCAGTTCTTC
TRBV7-9	TRBJ2-1	once	.	CASSLEGKSYNEQFF	TGTGCCAGCAGCTTAGAGGGGAAGTCCTACAATGAGCAGTTCTTC
TRBV15	TRBJ2-5	once	.	CATSSRGLVETQYF	TGTGCCACCAGCAGCCGCGGGTTGGTGGAGACCCAGTACTTC
TRBV2	TRBJ2-1	.	.	CASSSKRQGPFGEQFF	TGTGCCAGCAGCAGCAAAAGGCAGGGCCCCTTTGGTGAGCAGTTCTTC
TRBV4-1	TRBJ1-2	.	.	CASSQTGNYGYTF	TGCGCCAGCAGCCAAACAGGGAACTATGGCTACACCTTC